This is a list of T cell receptor beta chains from one sample in a study of cytomegalovirus exposure and HLA in healthy donors. The data were produced by immunoSEQ multiplex PCR, yet TCRdb's version contains in-frame clones alone and is incomplete. This sample carries 140,000 to 150,000 clones, roughly 80% of them seen once, and the ten largest clones take around 3.2%. Sequenced input: PBMCs. The receptors shown here come from a male donor in good health and CMV-seronegative. Both conserved end residues are part of each CDR3. The order of the fields is clone size, J gene, D gene, V gene, CDR3 protein, CDR3 DNA. A D gene is named only where the DNA matches it firmly. Expanded clones are given a class, and other clones once, few, many or no size at all.

abundance: -; j_gene: TRBJ2-1; d_gene: TRBD2; v_gene: TRBV6-5; CDR3aa: CASRLADYNEQFF; CDR3nt: TGTGCCAGTAGACTAGCGGATTACAATGAGCAGTTCTTC
abundance: -; j_gene: TRBJ2-7; d_gene: -; v_gene: TRBV7-2; CDR3aa: CASSLDLYEQYF; CDR3nt: TGTGCCAGCAGCTTAGACCTATACGAGCAGTACTTC
abundance: -; j_gene: TRBJ1-5; d_gene: -; v_gene: TRBV5-1; CDR3aa: CASSLTGPGQPQHF; CDR3nt: TGCGCCAGCAGCTTGACAGGTCCTGGGCAGCCCCAGCATTTT
abundance: -; j_gene: TRBJ2-2; d_gene: TRBD2; v_gene: TRBV28; CDR3aa: CASSLAASGGRAQLFF; CDR3nt: TGTGCCAGCAGTTTGGCCGCTAGCGGCGGGAGGGCCCAGCTGTTTTTT
abundance: medium-sized; j_gene: TRBJ1-1; d_gene: TRBD1; v_gene: TRBV6-4; CDR3aa: CASSDSVDRGTEAFF; CDR3nt: TGTGCCAGCAGTGACAGCGTCGACAGGGGCACTGAAGCTTTCTTT
abundance: -; j_gene: TRBJ2-1; d_gene: TRBD1; v_gene: TRBV4-1; CDR3aa: CASSQVRDRAFDEQFF; CDR3nt: TGCGCCAGCAGCCAAGTAAGGGACAGGGCTTTCGATGAGCAGTTCTTC
abundance: -; j_gene: TRBJ2-7; d_gene: TRBD2; v_gene: TRBV28; CDR3aa: CASSSPGLAVEQYF; CDR3nt: TGTGCCAGCAGTTCGCCCGGACTAGCGGTAGAGCAGTACTTC
abundance: medium-sized; j_gene: TRBJ2-3; d_gene: TRBD2; v_gene: TRBV6-4; CDR3aa: CASSASGSTDTQYF; CDR3nt: TGTGCCAGCAGTGCTAGCGGGAGCACAGATACGCAGTATTTT
abundance: -; j_gene: TRBJ2-5; d_gene: -; v_gene: TRBV28; CDR3aa: CASSNLTGHQETQYF; CDR3nt: TGTGCCAGCAGCAATCTAACAGGACACCAAGAGACCCAGTACTTC
abundance: -; j_gene: TRBJ1-2; d_gene: -; v_gene: TRBV28; CDR3aa: CASSFVTAHGPGTYGYTF; CDR3nt: TGTGCCAGCAGTTTTGTTACAGCCCATGGCCCTGGTACCTATGGCTACACCTTC
abundance: -; j_gene: TRBJ2-1; d_gene: TRBD1; v_gene: TRBV9; CDR3aa: CASSETGSPYNEQFF; CDR3nt: TGTGCCAGCAGCGAGACAGGGTCCCCCTACAATGAGCAGTTCTTC
abundance: -; j_gene: TRBJ2-5; d_gene: -; v_gene: TRBV11-2; CDR3aa: CASSPPFGRQNQETQYF; CDR3nt: TGTGCCAGCAGCCCACCATTCGGCCGACAGAACCAAGAGACCCAGTACTTC
abundance: -; j_gene: TRBJ2-3; d_gene: -; v_gene: TRBV19; CDR3aa: CASSRRGTLGTTDTQYF; CDR3nt: TGTGCCAGTAGTCGGCGGGGCACCTTAGGCACCACAGATACGCAGTATTTT
abundance: -; j_gene: TRBJ2-6; d_gene: -; v_gene: TRBV4-1; CDR3aa: CASRVTGSSSGANVLTF; CDR3nt: TGCGCCAGCAGAGTTACCGGGAGCAGCTCTGGGGCCAACGTCCTGACTTTC
abundance: few; j_gene: TRBJ1-5; d_gene: -; v_gene: TRBV6-1; CDR3aa: CASSEGGYQPQHF; CDR3nt: TGTGCCAGCAGCGAGGGGGGGTATCAGCCCCAGCATTTT
abundance: -; j_gene: TRBJ1-5; d_gene: TRBD1; v_gene: TRBV27; CDR3aa: CASSLGYTGDQPQHF; CDR3nt: TGTGCCAGCAGTTTAGGTTATACAGGGGATCAGCCCCAGCATTTT
abundance: -; j_gene: TRBJ2-7; d_gene: TRBD2; v_gene: TRBV11-2; CDR3aa: CASSPGGFVYEQYF; CDR3nt: TGTGCCAGCAGCCCCGGGGGGTTCGTCTACGAGCAGTACTTC
abundance: -; j_gene: TRBJ1-4; d_gene: -; v_gene: TRBV19; CDR3aa: CASSEATNEKLFF; CDR3nt: TGTGCCAGTAGTGAGGCAACTAATGAAAAACTGTTTTTT
abundance: -; j_gene: TRBJ1-1; d_gene: -; v_gene: TRBV6-4; CDR3aa: CASSPREGAEAFF; CDR3nt: TGTGCCAGCAGCCCAAGGGAGGGCGCTGAAGCTTTCTTT
abundance: few; j_gene: TRBJ2-3; d_gene: -; v_gene: TRBV7-9; CDR3aa: CSSSTGLGTQYF; CDR3nt: TGTTCCAGCAGCACAGGGCTGGGGACGCAGTATTTT
abundance: -; j_gene: TRBJ2-7; d_gene: TRBD2; v_gene: TRBV5-1; CDR3aa: CASSSTSGVPYEQYF; CDR3nt: TGCGCCAGCAGTTCGACTAGCGGAGTTCCCTACGAGCAGTACTTC
abundance: -; j_gene: TRBJ1-5; d_gene: -; v_gene: TRBV19; CDR3aa: CASSIDRASNQPQHF; CDR3nt: TGTGCCAGTAGTATAGACAGGGCTAGCAATCAGCCCCAGCATTTT
abundance: -; j_gene: TRBJ1-1; d_gene: -; v_gene: TRBV14; CDR3aa: CASSQTGTPNTEAFF; CDR3nt: TGTGCCAGCAGCCAAACCGGGACACCCAACACTGAAGCTTTCTTT
abundance: -; j_gene: TRBJ1-1; d_gene: -; v_gene: TRBV7-9; CDR3aa: CASSYQGSTEAFF; CDR3nt: TGTGCCAGCAGTTATCAGGGTTCTACTGAAGCTTTCTTT
abundance: -; j_gene: TRBJ1-2; d_gene: TRBD1; v_gene: TRBV6-6; CDR3aa: CASSDRVIYNYGYTF; CDR3nt: TGTGCCAGCAGCGACAGGGTGATCTATAACTATGGCTACACCTTC
abundance: few; j_gene: TRBJ1-1; d_gene: TRBD1; v_gene: TRBV28; CDR3aa: CASSLTGLGTEAFF; CDR3nt: TGTGCCAGCAGCCTGACAGGGTTGGGGACTGAAGCTTTCTTT
abundance: -; j_gene: TRBJ2-4; d_gene: -; v_gene: TRBV7-9; CDR3aa: CASSLSSSAKNIQYF; CDR3nt: TGTGCCAGCAGCTTATCGTCGTCAGCCAAAAACATTCAGTACTTC
abundance: once; j_gene: TRBJ1-1; d_gene: TRBD1; v_gene: TRBV7-9; CDR3aa: CASSLGGTGGTEAFF; CDR3nt: TGTGCCAGCAGCTTAGGAGGGACAGGGGGCACTGAAGCTTTCTTT
abundance: few; j_gene: TRBJ1-2; d_gene: -; v_gene: TRBV2; CDR3aa: CASSEARGANYGYTF; CDR3nt: TGTGCCAGCAGTGAGGCCAGGGGAGCTAACTATGGCTACACCTTC
abundance: once; j_gene: TRBJ2-3; d_gene: -; v_gene: TRBV9; CDR3aa: CASSELASATDTQYF; CDR3nt: TGTGCCAGCAGCGAATTGGCTAGCGCGACGGATACGCAGTATTTT
abundance: -; j_gene: TRBJ2-4; d_gene: -; v_gene: TRBV5-7; CDR3aa: CASSTRRLAKNIQYF; CDR3nt: TGTGCCAGCAGCACCCGGCGGCTAGCCAAAAACATTCAGTACTTC
abundance: -; j_gene: TRBJ1-3; d_gene: -; v_gene: TRBV6-6; CDR3aa: CASSYFGGGVGNTIYF; CDR3nt: TGTGCCAGCAGTTACTTCGGAGGAGGGGTTGGAAACACCATATATTTT
abundance: -; j_gene: TRBJ2-5; d_gene: TRBD2; v_gene: TRBV27; CDR3aa: CASSLASGGQWETQYF; CDR3nt: TGTGCCAGCAGTTTGGCTAGCGGGGGGCAGTGGGAGACCCAGTACTTC
abundance: -; j_gene: TRBJ2-2; d_gene: TRBD1; v_gene: TRBV7-2; CDR3aa: CASSLLGQGNTGELFF; CDR3nt: TGTGCCAGCAGCTTGCTGGGACAGGGGAACACCGGGGAGCTGTTTTTT